These 17 T cell receptor beta chains were sequenced from one sample in a study of response to subunit inactivated influenza vaccine (dated 2018 in TCRdb). The library was obtained by RT-PCR. Sequencing took place on an Illumina HiSeq 2500. TCRdb redid the processing of the public reads, applying fastp at Q25 and MiXCR, and retained in-frame beta chains. Every entry covers one CDR3 protein and lists the most common genes and DNA from its rows. The table for this sample lists 710,000 or so distinct CDR3 sequences; more than 15% of them were counted only once. The ten largest clones take up around 10% of the sample. This sample comprised PBMCs from blood, obtained approximately 12 days after vaccination. The source is a man aged 50 or older who received an inactivated influenza vaccine. Donor details come from another sample of the same person, matched by shared clones.

V gene TRBV20-1 combines with J gene TRBJ1-6; no clear D. Trimming pared 1 base from V and 9 bases from J, leaving 4 bases between. Germline assignment: CDR1 DFQATT and CDR2 SNEGSKA (reference sequence). The CDR3 contains 11 residues. This CDR3 is CSARGSSPLHF. The CDR3 nucleotides are TGCAGTGCTAGAGGCAGTTCACCCCTCCACTTT.

A few counts support this clonotype. This sequence joins TRBV10-3 and TRBJ2-1; 7 nucleotides agree with TRBD1. The CDR3 runs 12 residues. The J segment lost 8 bases and the V segment lost 4 bases, leaving 2 bases of the junction unmatched. Germline V gene sequence: CDR1 ENHRY, CDR2 SYGVKD. CDR3 nucleotides: TGTGCCATCAGTGGTACAGGGGATGAGCAGTTCTTC. Its protein product is CAISGTGDEQFF.

V usage is TRBV4-1 and J usage is TRBJ2-4, with D possibly TRBD1 on 5 matching bases. The germline CDR1 and CDR2 sequences are MGHRA and YSYEKL. Trimming took 5 bases from V and 6 from J, leaving 14 bases between them. The CDR3 sequence is 14 residues long. CDR3 in amino acids: CASSYLQVGNIQYF. The DNA for the CDR3 is TGCGCCAGCAGCTACCTACAGGTGGGAAACATTCAGTACTTC.

The chain is built from TRBV6-4 and TRBJ2-3, with D possibly matching TRBD1 (6 bases). The germline V gene encodes CDR1 MRHNA and CDR2 SNTAGT. The CDR3 is 14 amino acids. Between the trimmed V and J ends, which lost 6 bases and 0 bases, there was a span of 10 bases. CDR3 amino acids: CASRDSSSTDTQYF. For the CDR3, the DNA is TGTGCCAGCAGGGACAGTTCTAGCACAGATACGCAGTATTTT.

This clonotype has a count of ten or more. This chain connects TRBV11-1 to TRBJ2-1; 12 bases match TRBD2. The CDR3 sequence is 18 residues long. Germline-derived CDR1 and CDR2 are SGHAT and FQDESV (reference sequence). Trimming removed 5 bases from V and 1 base from J; junction bases left unmatched: 9. In nucleotides, the CDR3 is TGTGCCAGCAGCCTGAGGACTAGCGGGAAGTTGTCCTACAATGAGCAGTTCTTC. Its protein is CASSLRTSGKLSYNEQFF.

This clonotype has just a few counts. The V gene is TRBV30, the J gene TRBJ2-7, with unresolved D. Looked up from germline, CDR1 is GTSNPN and CDR2 is SVGIG (reference sequence). This CDR3 is built from 12 residues. The germline V and J ends were trimmed by 2 bases and 5 bases, with 10 bases remaining between them. The CDR3 here is CAWSTLGNEQYF. The CDR3 region has the DNA TGTGCCTGGAGTACTTTGGGGAACGAGCAGTACTTC.

This clonotype has just a few counts. The junction and the germline gene differ at one end; a read error may be behind it. The chain recombines TRBV20-1 with TRBJ2-7, with a tentative D call TRBD1 (5 bases). The CDR3 length is 10 residues. Germline assignment: CDR1 DFQATT and CDR2 SNEGSKA (reference sequence). The CDR3 sequence: CSPAPWEGVF. In DNA form, the CDR3 reads TGCAGTCCAGCTCCCTGGGAAGGGGTTTTC.

The rearrangement uses TRBV6-6 and TRBJ2-3; D not resolved. Germline V gene data show CDR1 as MNHNY and CDR2 as SVGAGI (reference sequence). Trimming pared 5 bases from V and 4 bases from J, leaving 7 bases between. The CDR3 extends over 12 amino acids. The chain's CDR3 is CASSKLADTQYF. The CDR3 coding sequence is TGTGCCAGCAGTAAGCTAGCAGATACGCAGTATTTT.

In regard to this clonotype: A much larger clone lies one base from this, so it may be a read error. The chain links TRBV9 to TRBJ2-1; a weak D match, TRBD1 (6 bases). CDR1 is SGDLS, CDR2 YYNGEE, per germline. CDR3 length: 16 amino acids. The CDR3 region has the DNA TGTGCCATCAGCCAAGACATCTGGGGGCCAAACAATGAGCAGTTCTTC. Its protein is CAISQDIWGPNNEQFF.

This clonotype was counted between two and nine times. The chain uses TRBV7-2 and TRBJ1-1; D is possibly TRBD1 (6 bases). V lost 6 bases to trimming and J lost 3 bases, with 14 bases between them. This CDR3 has 14 amino acids. Germline V gives CDR1 SGHTA, CDR2 FQGNSA. CDR3 amino acids: CASSVGGGHTEAFF. The CDR3, as DNA: TGTGCCAGCAGTGTGGGTGGGGGCCACACTGAAGCTTTCTTT.

This clonotype was found a few times. The chain is built from TRBV15 and TRBJ2-7, with a possible D match to TRBD2 (5 bases). The CDR3 has 16 residues. Germline-derived CDR1 and CDR2 are LNHNV and YYDKDF (reference sequence). The V end was cut by 5 bases, the J end by 3 bases, with 20 bases between. This CDR3 reads CATSPLDPRENYEQYF. DNA for the CDR3: TGTGCCACCAGCCCTCTCGACCCCCGGGAAAACTACGAGCAGTACTTC.

This clonotype has only a few counts. The chain combines TRBV12-3 or TRBV12-4 with TRBJ1-1; 7 nucleotides align to TRBD1. V gave up 2 bases and J gave up 10 bases; unmatched junction bases: 7. The CDR3 runs to 13 residues. The CDR3: CASSLNRDRGAFF. The CDR3 bases are TGTGCCAGCAGTTTAAACCGGGACAGAGGAGCTTTCTTT.

The gene calls are TRBV24-1 and TRBJ1-1, with D uncertain. This CDR3 contains 13 residues. Germline V gives CDR1 KGHDR, CDR2 SFDVKD. V lost 7 bases to trimming and J lost 1 base, with 9 bases between them. The CDR3 DNA follows: TGTGCCACCAGACCTCCCGGGAACACTGAAGCTTTCTTT. Amino acid sequence: CATRPPGNTEAFF.

Many counts were recorded for this clonotype. The chain recombines TRBV4-1 with TRBJ2-3, with D unresolved. This CDR3 is 18 amino acids long. Between the trimmed V and J ends, which lost 2 bases and 4 bases, there was a span of 22 bases. CDR1 is MGHRA and CDR2 is YSYEKL in the germline V gene. CDR3 DNA sequence: TGCGCCAGCAGCCAATTAGGACCTTATTCTACCAGGCCAGATACGCAGTATTTT. Translating gives CASSQLGPYSTRPDTQYF.

This clonotype was seen a handful of times. J is TRBJ2-1 and V is TRBV6-1; D is possibly TRBD2 (6 bases). CDR1 MNHNS and CDR2 SASEGT come from the germline V gene. V was pared by 7 bases and J by 4 bases, with 20 bases between. The CDR3 is 16 residues long. This CDR3 is CASTRGVASLYNEQFF. CDR3 coding DNA: TGTGCCAGCACCCGCGGGGTAGCCAGCCTATACAATGAGCAGTTCTTC.

This clonotype was counted only a few times. The chain has TRBV10-3 and TRBJ2-4; D may be TRBD1 (5 bases). The CDR3 consists of 16 residues. V was trimmed by 2 bases and J by 0 bases, leaving 11 bases between them. Germline-derived CDR1 and CDR2 are ENHRY and SYGVKD. The CDR3 here is CAISEGAGLAKNIQYF. In DNA, the CDR3 is TGTGCCATCAGTGAGGGGGCAGGGCTAGCCAAAAACATTCAGTACTTC.

This chain uses TRBV10-3 with TRBJ2-3; 7 nucleotides align to TRBD2. Germline V gene data show CDR1 as ENHRY and CDR2 as SYGVKD. The V segment lost 6 bases and the J segment 0 bases; nucleotides outside the gene matches: 3. CDR3 size: 14 residues. The CDR3 here is CAIRAGLSTDTQYF. CDR3 DNA sequence: TGTGCCATCAGAGCGGGACTGAGCACAGATACGCAGTATTTT.